Listed below are T cell receptor beta chains from one sample, sequenced in a study of sequential checkpoint blockade in melanoma. Clones were sequenced by immunoSEQ multiplex PCR, and TCRdb holds only the in-frame ones, with some missing. The sample carries about 30,000 clones, about 88% recorded once. Sequencing used CD8+ T cells sorted from blood (inferred from file names), obtained from a patient given nivolumab and ipilimumab in sequence. These receptors all stem from a human donor with melanoma. CDR3s include the opening cysteine and the closing phenylalanine or tryptophan. The D gene is left open where the match is weak. Not every row has a clone size; where given, it reads once, few, many or a size class.

NA	TRBV27	NA	TRBJ1-5	CASRIGSNQPQHF	TGTGCCAGCCGTATCGGTAGCAATCAGCCCCAGCATTTT
NA	TRBV5-6	NA	TRBJ2-7	CASSLGGHEQYF	TGTGCCAGCAGCTTGGGCGGGCACGAGCAGTACTTC
TRBD2	TRBV7-2	NA	TRBJ2-2	CASSPLAGGNTGELFF	TGTGCCAGCAGCCCACTTGCGGGAGGGAACACCGGGGAGCTGTTTTTT
NA	TRBV7-8	NA	TRBJ1-4	CASSLYFRGEKLFF	TGTGCCAGCAGCTTATATTTTCGGGGAGAAAAACTGTTTTTT
TRBD1	TRBV4-1	few	TRBJ1-2	CASSQQGAGGYTF	TGTGCCAGCAGCCAACAGGGGGCAGGGGGCTACACCTTC
NA	TRBV9	NA	TRBJ1-2	CASSVVGLYGYTF	TGTGCCAGCAGCGTAGTGGGGCTTTATGGCTACACCTTC
NA	TRBV27	once	TRBJ2-7	CASSLITPYYEQYF	TGTGCCAGCAGTTTAATTACTCCCTACTACGAGCAGTACTTC
NA	TRBV18	NA	TRBJ1-2	CASSPPTSNYGYTF	TGTGCCAGCTCACCGCCTACCTCTAACTATGGCTACACCTTC
NA	TRBV14	NA	TRBJ1-1	CASSQASSGGDTEAFF	TGTGCCAGCAGCCAAGCGTCTTCAGGAGGGGACACTGAAGCTTTCTTT
TRBD2	TRBV5-4	NA	TRBJ2-5	CASSSGLGMLETQYF	TGTGCCAGCAGCTCGGGACTAGGGATGTTAGAGACCCAGTACTTC
TRBD2	TRBV29-1	NA	TRBJ2-7	CSVGGSPGLTPSYEQYF	TGCAGCGTCGGGGGGTCACCGGGACTCACACCCTCCTACGAGCAGTACTTC
NA	TRBV19	NA	TRBJ2-5	CASSSQYQETQYF	TGTGCCAGTAGTTCTCAGTACCAAGAGACCCAGTACTTC
NA	TRBV28	NA	TRBJ2-7	CASSPTGRALHSYEQYF	TGTGCCAGCAGCCCAACCGGCAGGGCCCTCCACTCCTACGAGCAGTACTTC
NA	TRBV6-5	NA	TRBJ2-7	CASSIPGIYEQYF	TGTGCCAGCAGTATACCGGGGATTTACGAGCAGTACTTC
NA	TRBV4-3	few	TRBJ2-7	CASSQAFPGGYEQYF	TGCGCCAGCAGCCAAGCCTTCCCCGGGGGATACGAGCAGTACTTC
NA	TRBV4-3	NA	TRBJ2-2	CASSQDPGGGELFF	TGCGCCAGCAGCCAAGACCCTGGAGGCGGGGAGCTGTTTTTT
NA	TRBV9	NA	TRBJ2-3	CASSKRGGEGTDTQYF	TGTGCCAGCAGCAAAAGGGGGGGGGAGGGCACAGATACGCAGTATTTT
TRBD2	TRBV13	NA	TRBJ2-7	CASSLGLMGSGRVIHEQYF	TGTGCCAGCAGCTTAGGCCTGATGGGAAGCGGGAGAGTCATCCACGAGCAGTACTTC
TRBD2	TRBV19	NA	TRBJ2-1	CASSMGTSGMNEQFF	TGTGCCAGTAGTATGGGGACTAGCGGGATGAATGAGCAGTTCTTC
TRBD2	TRBV7-9	NA	TRBJ2-7	CASSRPTSGRVFEQYF	TGTGCCAGCAGCCGACCAACTAGCGGGAGGGTGTTCGAGCAGTACTTC
NA	TRBV18	NA	TRBJ2-1	CASSPGGAPRNEQFF	TGTGCCAGCTCACCAGGAGGGGCCCCTAGGAATGAGCAGTTCTTC
NA	TRBV6-1	NA	TRBJ2-1	CASSEAENNEQFF	TGTGCCAGCAGTGAGGCGGAAAACAATGAGCAGTTCTTC
NA	TRBV7-2	NA	TRBJ2-7	CASSLSTDTYEQYF	TGTGCCAGCAGCTTATCCACAGACACCTACGAGCAGTACTTC
TRBD1	TRBV7-9	NA	TRBJ1-2	CASSHRGTNYGYTF	TGTGCCAGCAGCCACAGGGGGACAAACTATGGCTACACCTTC
TRBD1	TRBV19	NA	TRBJ1-2	CASRYGQDGSYTF	TGTGCCAGTAGATATGGACAGGACGGGAGCTACACCTTC
NA	TRBV4-2	large	TRBJ2-1	CASSQEAGSSYNEQFF	TGTGCCAGCAGCCAAGAGGCGGGGAGCTCCTACAATGAGCAGTTCTTC
NA	TRBV21-1	NA	TRBJ1-2	CASRAKSGYTF	TGTGCCAGCCGAGCAAAATCTGGCTACACCTTC
TRBD1	TRBV19	NA	TRBJ1-5	CASSTTGGWGQPQHF	TGTGCCAGTAGTACGACAGGGGGCTGGGGCCAGCCCCAGCATTTT
NA	TRBV6-5	NA	TRBJ2-1	CASSQGNEQFF	TGTGCCAGCAGTCAGGGAAATGAGCAGTTCTTC
NA	TRBV5-6	NA	TRBJ2-7	CASSFGSSYEQYF	TGTGCCAGCAGCTTCGGGAGTAGCTACGAGCAGTACTTC
TRBD2	TRBV6-5	NA	TRBJ2-1	CASSYSWTRTYNEQFF	TGTGCCAGCAGTTACTCCTGGACTAGAACCTACAATGAGCAGTTCTTC
NA	TRBV7-3	NA	TRBJ2-4	CASSLEGDGKNIQYF	TGTGCCAGCAGTTTGGAGGGAGATGGCAAAAACATTCAGTACTTC
TRBD1	TRBV19	NA	TRBJ1-1	CASGDRENTEAFF	TGTGCCAGTGGGGACAGGGAGAACACTGAAGCTTTCTTT
NA	TRBV9	NA	TRBJ2-2	CASSAGAGTPNTGELFF	TGTGCCAGCAGCGCAGGTGCCGGGACACCCAACACCGGGGAGCTGTTTTTT
NA	TRBV13	NA	TRBJ1-1	CASSLGDRPTEAFF	TGTGCCAGCAGCTTAGGGGACAGACCCACTGAAGCTTTCTTT
NA	TRBV2	NA	TRBJ2-7	CASRGGIRYEQYF	TGTGCCAGCAGGGGGGGAATTCGCTACGAGCAGTACTTC
NA	TRBV7-2	few	TRBJ1-2	CASSLGDGYTF	TGTGCCAGCAGCTTAGGAGATGGCTACACCTTC
NA	TRBV27	once	TRBJ2-3	CASSLTRGFTDTQYF	TGTGCCAGCAGTTTAACTCGGGGGTTCACAGATACGCAGTATTTT
TRBD2	TRBV9	NA	TRBJ2-2	CASSGGTSGRRGNTGELFF	TGTGCCAGCAGCGGGGGGACTAGCGGGAGGAGGGGGAACACCGGGGAGCTGTTTTTT